What follows describes a single TCR beta chain. No antigen is known for it. No clone much larger than this one lies a single base away; base qualities are absent. This specimen comes from a study of blood T cell repertoires in COVID-19 (dated by TCRdb to the early 2020s). Looking at the study overall: Samples from collaborators originated in the United States, Italy and Spain and spanned both the acute and convalescent phases of COVID-19. The material from the prospective study consisted of cDNA or gDNA derived from T cells, B-cell-depleted T cells, or PBMCs. Deeply sampled blood TCRbeta repertoires from subjects exposed to, actively infected with, or recovered from COVID-19 were included in the dataset. The repertoires were made available in a free public database intended to serve as a resource for research on the immune response to SARS-CoV-2. Samples were obtained from the ongoing ImmuneRACE study (first 160 participants) and from over 1,000 subjects provided by 6 global collaborators. Sample metadata almost always included a de-identified subject ID, COVID-19 status, age in years and sex. Where HLA class I and class II types were available, the types were taken from metadata supplied by the sample provider, not from assay-based typing. Overall study results and their limits: How much clinical and demographic metadata was included differed by source and by participant, and the metadata was provided uncurated.

The immunoSEQ Assay, a bias-controlled multiplex PCR, was used to amplify TCRbeta CDR3 regions from genomic DNA. As for the original processing: The number of nucleated cells in each sample was estimated from the amplification of reference gene primers within the assay. Sequence reads were collapsed and filtered to measure the absolute abundance of every unique TCRbeta CDR3 rearrangement. For each sample, productive Simpson clonality was calculated as the square root of Simpson's diversity index over productive rearrangements. TCRdb took over this immuneACCESS table, retaining in-frame rearrangements with V and J assigned. Such tables are incomplete; in checked studies, under half of the missing clones stem from an unresolved V gene, and the remainder is unexplained. V and J calls plus clone size are reproduced from that table; the DNA served to infer D and trimming. The sample records under 250,000 clones, roughly nine tenths of which are singletons. Roughly 0.69% of the sample lies in the top ten.

Whole blood was collected in K2EDTA tubes by collaborating institutions according to the institutions' own protocols. For TCRbeta analysis, collaborators shipped samples as frozen whole blood, isolated PBMCs, or DNA extracted from either of those sample types. The sequence was collected from a man in his forties with acute or convalescent COVID-19. The sample comprised peripheral blood.

The DNA is as follows: TGTGCCAGCAGTTTACACAGGGGGGACACTGAAGCTTTCTTT. Translated, this is CASSLHRGDTEAFF. The sequence joins TRBV6-5 to TRBJ1-1; the central 8 bases match TRBD1. From V the trimming removes 4 bases and from J it removes 3 bases, while the gene matches leave 4 bases of the junction unaccounted for. The CDR3 starts with the cysteine, ends with the phenylalanine, and has 14 residues. The only DNA kept is the CDR3, 42 bases in frame from the first base. The CDR1 and CDR2 encoded by the germline V gene are MNHEY and SVGAGI.